This entry describes one TCR beta chain. The V end lost 0 bases, the J end lost 7 bases, and 15 bases lay between the germline ends. Germline V gene data show CDR1 as LGHNA and CDR2 as YNFKEQ. The CDR3 is made up of 16 amino acids. The sample comes from a study of blood T cell repertoires in COVID-19. In the study overall: Samples of COVID-19 (acute and convalescent) were obtained from the United States, Italy and Spain.

Measured with immunoSEQ multiplex PCR; TCRdb has only the in-frame clones, and not every one. The sample has fewer than 200,000 clones; roughly four fifths are singletons. The sample taken for sequencing was peripheral blood. This chain uses TRBV4-2 with TRBJ2-2; perhaps TRBD1 as D (6 bases). This TCR came from a woman older than 75 with acute or convalescent COVID-19. CDR3 coding DNA: TGTGCCAGCAGCCAAGATTTGATACAGGGCATCGGGGAGCTGTTTTTT. It translates to CASSQDLIQGIGELFF.